These T cell receptor beta chains were read from a single sample in a study of post-analysis software for immune sequencing data. TCRdb re-analysed the PCR reads in MiXCR, keeping a single row per CDR3 protein. Of over 150,000 distinct CDR3 sequences in the sample, roughly 40% are singletons; the top ten hold 28%. Material: blood, obtained after autologous hematopoietic stem cell transplantation. The receptors shown here come from a girl aged 10 to 17 with multiple sclerosis. Both conserved end residues are part of each CDR3. A D gene is named only where the DNA matches it firmly. Clone size is shown for a subset of rows, as once, few, many or a class of expanded clone.

>TRBD1|TRBV15|TRBJ2-1|few
TGTGCCACCAGCGGGACAGTTTTCGATGAGCAGTTCTTC
CATSGTVFDEQFF
>TRBD2|TRBV7-2|TRBJ2-7|NA
TGTGCCAGCAGCCATAGAATGGGACTAGCGGCCTACGAGCAGTACTTC
CASSHRMGLAAYEQYF
>TRBD2|TRBV4-2|TRBJ2-7|NA
TGTGCCAGCAGCCAAGAGGGTTCGGGAAGCGGGAGGGCCTCCTACGAGCAGTACTTC
CASSQEGSGSGRASYEQYF
>TRBD1|TRBV28|TRBJ1-2|few
TGTGCCAGCGCTCAGGGGGGGTTGGGCTACGGCTACACCTTC
CASAQGGLGYGYTF
>TRBD2|TRBV4-3|TRBJ2-3|NA
TGCGCCAGCAGCCCTAGGAGCGGGAGGCCCGGGTTGGGAGATACGCAGTATTTT
CASSPRSGRPGLGDTQYF
>TRBD2|TRBV7-3|TRBJ2-1|many
TGTGCCAGCAGCACTATAGCGGGGACGGATGAGCAGTTCTTC
CASSTIAGTDEQFF
>TRBD1|TRBV5-1|TRBJ2-5|NA
TGCGCCAGCAGCCGGACAGGGCGGGAGACCCAGTACTTC
CASSRTGRETQYF
>NA|TRBV7-2|TRBJ1-5|NA
TGTGCCAGCAGCTTACAGGGGCAAAACAATCAGCCCCAGCATTTT
CASSLQGQNNQPQHF
>NA|TRBV18|TRBJ2-3|few
TGTGCCAGCTCACCACGACCCGGGAGTACCTCCCGTGCAGATACGCAGTATTTT
CASSPRPGSTSRADTQYF
>TRBD1|TRBV6-2/TRBV6-3|TRBJ2-7|NA
TGTGCCAGCAGTTACGTTCAGGGGGCGCCGCAGTACTTC
CASSYVQGAPQYF
>NA|TRBV7-9|TRBJ1-2|NA
TGTGCCAGCAGCGCCGGACAAGGGACAAGTAGCGGCTACACCTTC
CASSAGQGTSSGYTF
>TRBD1|TRBV6-6|TRBJ2-1|NA
TGTGCCAGCACTGCGGACAGGGGATACAATGAGCAGTTCTTC
CASTADRGYNEQFF
>TRBD1|TRBV3-1|TRBJ1-1|NA
TGTGCCAGCAGCCGTTGGCGGACAGGGGGGATGAACACTGAAGCTTTCTTT
CASSRWRTGGMNTEAFF
>NA|TRBV6-2/TRBV6-3|TRBJ2-7|NA
TGTGCCAAGCTCATCGGGAGAGTTTCCTCCTGCGAGCAGTACTTC
CAKLIGRVSSCEQYF
>NA|TRBV6-2/TRBV6-3|TRBJ2-5|NA
TGTGCCAGCAGGGGATGGGAGACCCAGTACTTC
CASRGWETQYF
>TRBD1|TRBV7-7|TRBJ2-5|NA
TGTGCTAGCACCCTAGGGACAGGGGGCTCCGAGACCCAGTACTTC
CASTLGTGGSETQYF
>TRBD2|TRBV6-1|TRBJ2-5|NA
TGTGCCAGCAGTGATTCTATCGGGGGGGGGGAGACCCAGTACTTC
CASSDSIGGGETQYF
>NA|TRBV29-1|TRBJ2-5|few
TGCAGCGTTGAAGTGGGGGGACAAGAGACCCAGTACTTC
CSVEVGGQETQYF
>NA|TRBV20-1|TRBJ2-5|NA
TGCACCACTAAACCTCGGGGCACCCAAGAGACCCAGTACTTC
CTTKPRGTQETQYF
>NA|TRBV10-3|TRBJ1-1|NA
TGTGCCATCAGTGATTACATTGAAGCTTTCTTT
CAISDYIEAFF
>NA|TRBV20-1|TRBJ2-3|many
TGCAGTGCTAGAAGCTGGGGTGCAGATACGCAGTATTTT
CSARSWGADTQYF
>NA|TRBV10-3|TRBJ2-5|few
TGTGCCATCAGTGAGTCGAAAAGGGGAGAGACCCAGTACTTC
CAISESKRGETQYF
>TRBD1|TRBV29-1|TRBJ1-2|NA
TGCAGCGTTGAAGATCCCCGGAGGACAGGGAATGATGGCTACACCTTC
CSVEDPRRTGNDGYTF
>TRBD2|TRBV11-2|TRBJ2-3|few
TGTGCCAGCAGCCGAGTAGCGGGAGGGGATACGCAGTATTTT
CASSRVAGGDTQYF
>TRBD2|TRBV14|TRBJ2-5|few
TGTGCCAGCAGGACTAGCGGGAGTGGGGAGACCCAGTACTTC
CASRTSGSGETQYF
>TRBD1|TRBV5-1|TRBJ1-2|NA
TGCGCCAGCAGCTTGGATCTGGGACAGCGGTATGGCTACACCTTC
CASSLDLGQRYGYTF
>TRBD1|TRBV6-2/TRBV6-3|TRBJ1-1|NA
TGTGCCAGCAGTTTCGGACAGGGGGACACTGAAGCTTTCTTT
CASSFGQGDTEAFF
>NA|TRBV6-1|TRBJ1-4|NA
TGTGCCAGCAGTGAAGCAGGGCGCACAACTAATGAAAAACCGTTTTTT
CASSEAGRTTNEKPFF